This TCR beta chain emerged from a study of cytomegalovirus exposure and HLA in healthy donors. Study-level information: A preliminary data release comprised around 85 million unique TCRs obtained from HLA-typed donors. Study-level findings and limits: An ancestry cluster, one associated with Asian ancestry, reportedly showed fewer N-insertions than the approximately 670-donor mean in a later analysis. Association of a missense DCLRE1C variant with TCR beta V- and J-gene trimming was reported in a later analysis.

PCR used 60 Vbeta primers and 13 Jbeta primers. Sequencing was performed with immunoSEQ multiplex PCR; in TCRdb, only in-frame clones are kept and a portion is missing. The sample holds some 140,000 clones; over 60% are singletons and the top ten take over 2.5%. Notes on this clone: Its antigen remains unidentified.

CDR3 length: 13 residues. Trimming stripped 5 bases from V and 10 bases from J, with 17 bases between. CDR1 is SEHNR and CDR2 is FQNEAQ in the germline V gene (reference sequence). This clonotype was sampled from a man between 35 and 55 years old in good health and CMV-seronegative. This sequence joins TRBV7-9 and TRBJ1-2; a possible D gene is TRBD1 (6 bases). Specimen: PBMCs. CDR3 protein: CASSDGRDTLYTF. CDR3 sequence (DNA): TGTGCCAGCAGCGACGGCCGGGACACCCTCTACACCTTC.